The 12 T cell receptor beta chains below come from one sample, sequenced in a study of T cell responses to AZD1222 COVID-19 vaccine. TCRdb's copy holds only in-frame clones and misses some; the assay was immunoSEQ multiplex PCR. Counted here are over 150,000 clones, 75% to 95% occurring once; the ten biggest clones make up approximately 1.6%. Sequencing was performed on peripheral blood, taken on day 0 of AZD1222 vaccination. The source is an adult in good health.

This chain links TRBV28 with TRBJ1-5; D might be TRBD1 (5 bases). The CDR3 length is 15 residues. Germline V gene data show CDR1 as MDHEN and CDR2 as SYDVKM. The ends were cut back, 11 bases at V and 1 base at J, with 18 bases in the middle. CDR3 protein: CAGSFARVSNQPQHF. CDR3 DNA: TGTGCCGGCTCATTCGCCAGGGTAAGCAATCAGCCCCAGCATTTT.

The genes are TRBV6-5 and TRBJ2-7; 7 nucleotides align to TRBD1. The CDR3 has 14 residues. Germline values: CDR1 MNHEY, CDR2 SVGAGI. With V trimmed by 6 bases and J by 6 bases, 11 bases remained unmatched. The CDR3 region has the DNA TGTGCCAGCAGCGAGACAGGGTTCAAGGGCGAGCAGTACTTC. Translated, it gives CASSETGFKGEQYF.

This chain links TRBV18 with TRBJ1-6, with D hard to call. The CDR3 has 13 amino acids. V was clipped by 2 bases and J by 5 bases, with 4 bases between them. Germline V gene sequence: CDR1 KGHSH, CDR2 LQKENI. The CDR3 protein is CASSPGDNSPLHF. The CDR3 coding sequence is TGTGCCAGCTCACCAGGGGATAATTCACCCCTCCACTTT.

The rearrangement uses TRBV11-2 and TRBJ1-4; possible D gene TRBD1, 5 bases. The CDR3 runs 17 residues. With 1 base removed from V and 1 base from J, the gap between germline ends came to 13 bases. The V gene's germline CDR1 is SGHAT and CDR2 FQNNGV. DNA of the CDR3: TGTGCCAGCAGCTTAGTAGGGACGCCCAGAACTAATGAAAAACTGTTTTTT. This translates into CASSLVGTPRTNEKLFF.

The CDR3 region has the DNA TGCGCCAGCAGCCAAGCATATGAAAAACTGTTTTTT. Translating gives CASSQAYEKLFF. This chain joins TRBV4-1 and TRBJ1-4; D call uncertain. The CDR3 extends over 12 amino acids. In germline, CDR1 is MGHRA, CDR2 YSYEKL. The germline V and J ends were trimmed by 1 base and 6 bases, with 3 bases remaining between them.

The chain uses TRBV9 and TRBJ2-1, with 8 bases that match TRBD2. Germline CDR1 reads SGDLS; CDR2 reads YYNGEE. This CDR3 spans 16 amino acids. The V and J ends lost 4 bases and 1 base, in that order; junction bases with no gene match: 7. The CDR3 coding sequence is TGTGCCAGCAGCCCCGACCCGGGGGGGTCCTACAATGAGCAGTTCTTC. Its protein product is CASSPDPGGSYNEQFF.

The chain combines TRBV6-4 with TRBJ2-1; TRBD2 matches 11 bases. Germline CDR1 and CDR2: MRHNA and SNTAGT. Losses at the gene ends were 2 bases for V and 4 bases for J; bases not matched to a gene: 1. The CDR3 length is 15 residues. CDR3 nucleotides: TGTGCCAGCAGTGACGGGACTAGCGGTTACAATGAGCAGTTCTTC. Amino acids: CASSDGTSGYNEQFF.

V is TRBV14 and J is TRBJ2-3, with D uncertain. V lost 2 bases, J lost 0 bases, and 9 bases lay in between. This CDR3 has 15 amino acids. In germline, CDR1 is SGHDN, CDR2 FVKESK. CDR3 DNA: TGTGCCAGCAGCCAATGGACGGCTAGCACAGATACGCAGTATTTT. Translated: CASSQWTASTDTQYF.

The table lists this clone with a few counts. The CDR3 spells CASSDSGTGGLYGYTF. The CDR3 nucleotides are TGTGCCAGCAGTGACTCAGGGACAGGGGGCCTCTATGGCTACACCTTC. V is TRBV6-4 and J is TRBJ1-2, with TRBD1 matching over 12 bases. This CDR3 region has 16 residues. The germline V gene encodes CDR1 MRHNA and CDR2 SNTAGT. V was pared by 0 bases and J by 4 bases, with 3 bases of the junction left unmatched.

The rearrangement uses TRBV4-3 and TRBJ2-1; TRBD2 aligns across 13 bases. This CDR3 contains 15 residues. The V segment lost 7 bases and the J segment 4 bases; nucleotides outside the gene matches: 4. Germline V gives CDR1 LGHNA, CDR2 YSLEER. CDR3 in DNA: TGCGCCAGCACCGAGACTAGCGGGGGGTACAATGAGCAGTTCTTC. This translates into CASTETSGGYNEQFF.

The chain is built from TRBV5-1 and TRBJ2-2; a weak D match, TRBD1 (6 bases). This CDR3 has 16 residues. V was pared by 5 bases and J by 1 base, with 15 bases between. From germline, CDR1 is SGHRS and CDR2 YFSETQ. CDR3 DNA sequence: TGCGCCAGCAGTATAGCTCAGGGGAGGAACACCGGGGAGCTGTTTTTT. It translates to CASSIAQGRNTGELFF.

The chain combines TRBV9 with TRBJ1-2; 7 nucleotides agree with TRBD1. The germline V gene encodes CDR1 SGDLS and CDR2 YYNGEE. V lost 2 bases and J lost 3; bases outside the gene matches: 7. The CDR3 contains 15 residues. Here the CDR3 reads CASSVSGQRHYGYTF. In DNA, the CDR3 is TGTGCCAGCAGCGTCTCGGGACAGCGTCACTATGGCTACACCTTC.